A selection of T cell receptor beta chains follows, all from one sample in a study of blood T cells in healthy people across ages. TCRdb reanalysed the 5' RACE reads using MiXCR and keeps one entry per CDR3 protein. Found here are about 1,800,000 distinct CDR3 sequences, 25% to 30% of them singletons; the top ten hold approximately 7.7%. Sequencing input: blood. Receptors were obtained from a woman aged 30 to 39 in good health. Both conserved end residues are part of each CDR3. A D gene is named only where the DNA matches it firmly. A clone size is listed for some rows: how often the clone was seen (once, few, many), or a class if it is expanded.

j_call | clone_size | d_call | v_call | cdr3_nt | cdr3_aa
TRBJ2-3 | few | - | TRBV6-6 | TGTGCCAGCAGTACCCCCCGGCCCGGGCATACAGATACGCAGTATTTT | CASSTPRPGHTDTQYF
TRBJ1-1 | few | - | TRBV7-9 | TGTGCCAGCAGCTTAACAGGCATCTCTTACACTGAAGCTTTCTTT | CASSLTGISYTEAFF
TRBJ1-5 | - | TRBD1 | TRBV7-9 | TGTGCCAGCAGCACACAGGGGATCCAGCCCCAGCATTTT | CASSTQGIQPQHF
TRBJ2-7 | few | - | TRBV28 | TGTGCCAGCAGTTTAACGGGGGGCCCCGCCGAGCAGTACTTC | CASSLTGGPAEQYF
TRBJ2-5 | - | - | TRBV9 | TGTGCCAGCAGCGTAGCTGGGACCGCCCACAATGAGCAGTACTTC | CASSVAGTAHNEQYF
TRBJ2-5 | - | TRBD2 | TRBV20-1 | TGCAGTGCTAGGTGGCTAGGGACTAGCGGGGTGGAGCAGTACTTC | CSARWLGTSGVEQYF
TRBJ2-1 | many | - | TRBV29-1 | TGCAGCGTTGAAGACGTCCGGCAGCAGTTCTTC | CSVEDVRQQFF
TRBJ2-5 | few | TRBD2 | TRBV20-1 | TGCAGTGCTAGTAGGGCTAGCGGGGGGCCACTCCAAGAGACCCAGTACTTC | CSASRASGGPLQETQYF
TRBJ2-1 | - | TRBD2 | TRBV10-2 | TGCGCCAGCAGGGCTAGCGGGGGGGCCGGTGAGCAGTTCTTC | CASRASGGAGEQFF
TRBJ2-4 | few | TRBD1 | TRBV20-1 | TGCAGTGCTAGCGGGACAGGGACCCTTTCTGAGCAGTACTTC | CSASGTGTLSEQYF
TRBJ2-3 | - | - | TRBV5-1 | TGCGCCAGCAGCTCCCGGACTAGGGGGGGGGGCACAGATACGCAGTATTTT | CASSSRTRGGGTDTQYF
TRBJ2-2 | - | - | TRBV5-1 | TGCGCCAGCAGAGGGCTGTTGAACACCGGGGAGCTGTTTTTT | CASRGLLNTGELFF
TRBJ1-1 | - | - | TRBV12-3/TRBV12-4 | TGTGCCAGCGGGGGGGGTCAGGGTTCCACTGAAGCTTTCTTT | CASGGGQGSTEAFF
TRBJ2-3 | many | - | TRBV7-2 | TGTGCCAGCAGCTCGATAACAGAACTAAACACAGATACGCAGTATTTT | CASSSITELNTDTQYF
TRBJ1-2 | - | - | TRBV12-3/TRBV12-4 | TGTGCCAGCAGTTTTCAGGGGCGAGTCTATGGCTACACCTTC | CASSFQGRVYGYTF
TRBJ2-1 | few | - | TRBV9 | TGTGCCAGCAGCGTCACGACAGGCGCGTACAATGAGCAGTTCTTC | CASSVTTGAYNEQFF
TRBJ2-5 | - | TRBD2 | TRBV6-5 | TGTGCCAGCAGTTACAATAGCGGGGGGGACCAAGAGACCCAGTACTTC | CASSYNSGGDQETQYF